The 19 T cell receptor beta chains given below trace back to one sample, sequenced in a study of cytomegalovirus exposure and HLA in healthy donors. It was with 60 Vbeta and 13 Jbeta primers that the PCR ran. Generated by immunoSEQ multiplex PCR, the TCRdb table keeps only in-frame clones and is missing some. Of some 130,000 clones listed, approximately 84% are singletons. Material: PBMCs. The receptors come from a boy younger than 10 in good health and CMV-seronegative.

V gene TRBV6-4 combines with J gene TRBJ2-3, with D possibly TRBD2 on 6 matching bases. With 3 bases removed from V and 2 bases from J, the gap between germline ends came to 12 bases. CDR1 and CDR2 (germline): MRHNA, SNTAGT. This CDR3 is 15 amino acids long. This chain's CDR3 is CASSENGGFTDTQYF. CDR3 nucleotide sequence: TGTGCCAGCAGTGAAAACGGGGGTTTCACAGATACGCAGTATTTT.

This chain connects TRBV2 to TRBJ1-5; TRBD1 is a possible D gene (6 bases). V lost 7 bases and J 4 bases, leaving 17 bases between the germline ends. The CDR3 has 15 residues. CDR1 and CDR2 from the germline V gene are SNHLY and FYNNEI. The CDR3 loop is CASKINGQRNQPQHF. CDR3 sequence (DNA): TGTGCCAGCAAGATTAATGGACAGCGTAATCAGCCCCAGCATTTT.

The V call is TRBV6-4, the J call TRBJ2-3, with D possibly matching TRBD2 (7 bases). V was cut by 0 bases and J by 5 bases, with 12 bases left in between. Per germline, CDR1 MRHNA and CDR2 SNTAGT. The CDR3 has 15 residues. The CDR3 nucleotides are TGTGCCAGCAGTGACTCGGGGGGGGGCCGAGATACGCAGTATTTT. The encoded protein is CASSDSGGGRDTQYF.

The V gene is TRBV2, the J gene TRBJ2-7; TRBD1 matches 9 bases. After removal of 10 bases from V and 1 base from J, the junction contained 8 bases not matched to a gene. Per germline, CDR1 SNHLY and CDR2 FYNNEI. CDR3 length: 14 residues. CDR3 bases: TGTGCCACAAGGGGACAGGGAGGTTCCTACGAGCAGTACGTC. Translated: CATRGQGGSYEQYV.

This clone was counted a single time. CDR3 sequence (DNA): TGTGCCTGGACGGCTTTTGAAGGGGTTAACTATGGCTACACCTTC. It encodes CAWTAFEGVNYGYTF. The chain joins TRBV30 to TRBJ1-2, with TRBD1 as a possible D gene (5 bases). V was pared by 4 bases and J by 1 base, with 16 bases between. CDR1 and CDR2 (germline): GTSNPN, SVGIG (reference sequence). The CDR3 is 15 residues long.

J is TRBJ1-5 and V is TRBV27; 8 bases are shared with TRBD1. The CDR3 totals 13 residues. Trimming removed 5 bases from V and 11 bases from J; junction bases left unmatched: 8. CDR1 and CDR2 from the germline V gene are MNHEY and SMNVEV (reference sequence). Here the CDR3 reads CASSPSPTGAQHF. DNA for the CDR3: TGTGCCAGCAGTCCAAGCCCGACAGGGGCCCAGCATTTT.

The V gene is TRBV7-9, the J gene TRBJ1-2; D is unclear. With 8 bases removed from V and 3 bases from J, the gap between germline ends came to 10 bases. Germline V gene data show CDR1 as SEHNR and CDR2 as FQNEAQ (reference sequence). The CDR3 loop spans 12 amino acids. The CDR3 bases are TGTGCCAGCGAGGAGGTGGACTATGGCTACACCTTC. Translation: CASEEVDYGYTF.

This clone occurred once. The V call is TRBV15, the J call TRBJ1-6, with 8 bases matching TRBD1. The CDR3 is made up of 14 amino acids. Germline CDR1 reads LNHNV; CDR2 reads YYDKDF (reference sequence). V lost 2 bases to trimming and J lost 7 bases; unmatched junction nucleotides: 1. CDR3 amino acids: CATSRRDRNSPLHF. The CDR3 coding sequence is TGTGCCACCAGCAGAAGGGACAGGAATTCACCCCTCCACTTT.

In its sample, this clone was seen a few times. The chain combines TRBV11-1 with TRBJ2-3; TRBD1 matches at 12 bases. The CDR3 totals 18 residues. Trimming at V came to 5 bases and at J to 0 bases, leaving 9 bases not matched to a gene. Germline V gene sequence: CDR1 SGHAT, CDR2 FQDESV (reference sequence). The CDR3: CASSPGTGGEWSTDTQYF. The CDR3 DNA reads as TGTGCCAGCAGCCCCGGGACAGGGGGCGAGTGGAGCACAGATACGCAGTATTTT.

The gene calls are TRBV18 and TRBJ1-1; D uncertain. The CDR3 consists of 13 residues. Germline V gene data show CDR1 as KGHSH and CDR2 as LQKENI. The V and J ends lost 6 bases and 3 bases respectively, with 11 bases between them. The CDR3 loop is CASSPSEDTEAFF. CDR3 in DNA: TGTGCCAGCTCCCCGAGTGAGGACACTGAAGCTTTCTTT.

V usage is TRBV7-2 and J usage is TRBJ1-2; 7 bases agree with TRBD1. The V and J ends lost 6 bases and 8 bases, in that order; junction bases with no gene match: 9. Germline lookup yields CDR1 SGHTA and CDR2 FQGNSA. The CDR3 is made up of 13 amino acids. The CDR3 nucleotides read TGTGCCAGCAGTCCTAACAGGGGAGAGGGCTACACCTTC. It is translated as CASSPNRGEGYTF.

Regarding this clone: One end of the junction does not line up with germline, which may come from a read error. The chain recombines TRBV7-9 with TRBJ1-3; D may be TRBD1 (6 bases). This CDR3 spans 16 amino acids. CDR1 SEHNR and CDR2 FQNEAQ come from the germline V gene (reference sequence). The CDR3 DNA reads TGTTCCAGCAGCCCCCGGGACATCCGCTCTGGAAACACCATATATTTT. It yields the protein CSSSPRDIRSGNTIYF.

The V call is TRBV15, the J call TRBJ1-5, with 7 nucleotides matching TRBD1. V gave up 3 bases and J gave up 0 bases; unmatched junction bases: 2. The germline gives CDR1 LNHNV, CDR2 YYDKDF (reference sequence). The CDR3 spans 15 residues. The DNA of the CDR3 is TGTGCCACCAGCAGGGACAGGCCTAGCAATCAGCCCCAGCATTTT. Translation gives CATSRDRPSNQPQHF.

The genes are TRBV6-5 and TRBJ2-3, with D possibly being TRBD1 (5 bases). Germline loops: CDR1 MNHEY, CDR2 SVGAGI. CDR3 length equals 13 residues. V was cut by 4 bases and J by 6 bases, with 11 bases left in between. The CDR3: CASSSQGRDTQYF. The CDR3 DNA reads TGTGCCAGCAGTTCCCAGGGAAGGGATACGCAGTATTTT.

CDR3 bases: TGTGCCAGCAGTCCCGACAGGGGCGCAGATACGCAGTATTTT. As protein: CASSPDRGADTQYF. The chain recombines TRBV27 with TRBJ2-3; TRBD1 matches at 8 bases. The V and J ends lost 5 bases and 4 bases, in that order; junction bases with no gene match: 5. The CDR3 has 14 residues. Germline loops: CDR1 MNHEY, CDR2 SMNVEV (reference sequence).

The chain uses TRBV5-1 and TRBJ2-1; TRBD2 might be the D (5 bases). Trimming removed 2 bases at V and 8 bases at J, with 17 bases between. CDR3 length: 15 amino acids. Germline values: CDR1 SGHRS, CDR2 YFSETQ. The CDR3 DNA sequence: TGCGCCAGCAGCTTCCGGACTCCGTCTCGGGATGAGCAGTTCTTC. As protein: CASSFRTPSRDEQFF.

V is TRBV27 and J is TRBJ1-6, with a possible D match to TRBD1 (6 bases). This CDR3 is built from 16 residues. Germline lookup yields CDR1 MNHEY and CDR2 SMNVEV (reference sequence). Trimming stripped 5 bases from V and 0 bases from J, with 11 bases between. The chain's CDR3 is CASSLGQPSYNSPLHF. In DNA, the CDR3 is TGTGCCAGCAGTCTAGGACAGCCCTCCTATAATTCACCCCTCCACTTT.

The CDR3 spells CASSSGGYTF. The CDR3 bases are TGTGCCAGCAGCTCGGGGGGCTACACCTTC. The rearrangement uses TRBV6-5 and TRBJ1-2; D not resolved. CDR1 is MNHEY and CDR2 is SVGAGI in the germline V gene. Trimming left V 6 bases short and J 8 bases short, with 7 bases between. The CDR3 loop spans 10 amino acids.

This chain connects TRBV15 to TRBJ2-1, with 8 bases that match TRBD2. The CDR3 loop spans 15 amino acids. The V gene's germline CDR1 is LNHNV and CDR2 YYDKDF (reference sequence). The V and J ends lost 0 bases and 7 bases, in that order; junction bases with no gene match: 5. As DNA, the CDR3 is TGTGCCACCAGCAGAGATCGGGGGGGGGCGAATGAGCAGTTCTTC. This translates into CATSRDRGGANEQFF.